Listed here are 30 T cell receptor beta chains from one sample, sequenced in a study of control samples from healthy donors and cancer patients. This table comes from immunoSEQ multiplex PCR, and its TCRdb copy is limited to in-frame clones, with some not included. The repertoire holds approximately 97,000 clones, with 70% to 90% as singletons. Sequenced: blood. These receptor sequences come from a man aged 25-45 years in good health.

The chain has TRBV5-6 and TRBJ2-1, with D possibly TRBD1 on 6 matching bases. V lost 3 bases to trimming and J lost 0 bases, with 10 bases between them. From germline, CDR1 is SGHDT and CDR2 YYEEEE. CDR3 length equals 15 residues. The CDR3 DNA sequence: TGTGCCAGCAGCTCACTGGACAGCTCCTACAATGAGCAGTTCTTC. This gives the protein CASSSLDSSYNEQFF.

The chain uses TRBV21-1 and TRBJ2-2; TRBD2 is the table's D call and was not checked against the DNA. TRBV21-1 is termed a pseudogene. The CDR3 length is 18 residues. CDR3 nucleotide sequence: TGTGCCAGCAGCAAAGCTGGGAAGGTAGCGAAGAACACCGGGGAGCTGTTTTTT. This translates into CASSKAGKVAKNTGELFF.

V usage is TRBV7-3 and J usage is TRBJ2-1; D remains ambiguous. This CDR3 spans 14 amino acids. Between the trimmed V and J ends, which lost 5 bases and 6 bases, there was a span of 14 bases. CDR1 and CDR2 from the germline V gene are SGHTA and FQGTGA. The CDR3 region is CASSLGMGANEQFF. DNA for the CDR3: TGTGCCAGCAGCCTGGGGATGGGCGCCAATGAGCAGTTCTTC.

This chain joins TRBV12-3 or TRBV12-4 and TRBJ1-2; maybe TRBD1 (6 bases). The V and J ends lost 6 bases and 8 bases respectively, with 16 bases between them. CDR3 length: 13 amino acids. The CDR3 is CASRINRVGGYTF. The CDR3 DNA is TGTGCCAGCAGGATTAACAGGGTCGGGGGCTACACCTTC.

The chain combines TRBV7-8 with TRBJ2-3; 7 bases line up with TRBD2. This CDR3 region has 17 residues. The trim removed 6 bases at V and 4 bases at J, leaving 16 bases unmatched. In germline, CDR1 is SGHVS, CDR2 FQNEAQ. The CDR3 here is CASSSIRIGLGSDTQYF. CDR3 in DNA: TGTGCCAGCAGTTCAATTCGTATTGGACTAGGGTCAGATACGCAGTATTTT.

The chain uses TRBV6-5 and TRBJ2-2; D not certain. The CDR3 runs to 15 residues. Looked up from germline, CDR1 is MNHEY and CDR2 is SVGAGI. V was cut by 2 bases and J by 4 bases, with 11 bases left in between. CDR3 DNA sequence: TGTGCCAGCAGTTACGACCCAATCTCCACCGGGGAGCTGTTTTTT. This codes for CASSYDPISTGELFF.

The chain carries TRBV7-9 and TRBJ1-6; 7 bases are shared with TRBD1. This CDR3 has 17 residues. Germline CDR1 reads SEHNR; CDR2 reads FQNEAQ (reference sequence). The ends lost 1 base at V and 6 bases at J; junction bases unmatched: 9. The CDR3 DNA reads as TGTGCCAGCAGCTTAGAGGTTGGAGGGACAGCTAATTCACCCCTCCACTTT. This sequence encodes CASSLEVGGTANSPLHF.

The rearrangement joins TRBV6-1 to TRBJ2-3, with a possible D match to TRBD2 (5 bases). The CDR3 is 18 amino acids. Trimming stripped 1 base from V and 6 bases from J, with 23 bases between. CDR1 and CDR2 (germline): MNHNS, SASEGT. The CDR3 protein is CASSEEFSAGPRTDTQYF. As DNA, the CDR3 is TGTGCCAGCAGTGAAGAGTTTTCCGCGGGCCCCCGGACGGATACGCAGTATTTT.

The V and J genes are TRBV27 and TRBJ1-2, with D maybe TRBD1 (6 bases). Per germline, CDR1 MNHEY and CDR2 SMNVEV (reference sequence). The CDR3 is made up of 16 amino acids. V gave up 5 bases and J gave up 4 bases, with 20 bases separating them. DNA for the CDR3: TGTGCCAGCAGTCCAAACCTCCGGGGGGCCGGCTATGGCTACACCTTC. It codes for CASSPNLRGAGYGYTF.

The rearrangement links TRBV27 to TRBJ2-2, with D hard to call. CDR1 is MNHEY and CDR2 is SMNVEV in the germline V gene (reference sequence). V was pared by 3 bases and J by 3 bases, with 11 bases between. There are 15 residues in the CDR3. The CDR3 sequence is CASSFTPSHTGELFF. The CDR3, as DNA: TGTGCCAGCAGTTTTACACCTTCGCACACCGGGGAGCTGTTTTTT.

The chain uses TRBV5-6 and TRBJ1-4; possible D gene TRBD1, 5 bases. In germline, CDR1 is SGHDT, CDR2 YYEEEE. V lost 0 bases and J lost 8, with 14 bases in between. This CDR3 has 15 amino acids. In DNA, the CDR3 is TGTGCCAGCAGCTTGGGCCCGGACACCCTAGAAAAACTGTTTTTT. Translating it yields CASSLGPDTLEKLFF. The variable domain in full, with the rest retrieved from reference TRBV5-6 and TRBJ1-4, is DAGVTQSPTHLIKTRGQQVTLRCSPKSGHDTVSWYQQALGQGPQFIFQYYEEEERQRGNFPDRFSGHQFPNYSSELNVNALLLGDSALYLCASSLGPDTLEKLFFGSGTQLSVL.

The chain is built from TRBV7-2 and TRBJ1-2, with 7 bases lining up with TRBD1. The CDR3 covers 15 residues. The trim removed 5 bases at V and 4 bases at J, leaving 10 bases unmatched. From germline, CDR1 is SGHTA and CDR2 FQGNSA. In DNA, the CDR3 is TGTGCCAGCAGCCTCCATGGGACAGTCCCCTATGGCTACACCTTC. This gives the protein CASSLHGTVPYGYTF.

The J gene is TRBJ2-7, the V gene TRBV29-1; D gene unclear. The CDR3 loop spans 13 amino acids. V lost 2 bases and J lost 2, with 10 bases in between. The germline V gene encodes CDR1 SQVTM and CDR2 ANQGSEA. CDR3 amino acids: CSVETGITYEQYF. The CDR3 DNA reads as TGCAGCGTTGAAACGGGCATCACCTACGAGCAGTACTTC.

The chain links TRBV6-2 or TRBV6-3 to TRBJ2-7; 11 bases line up with TRBD2. CDR1 MNHEY and CDR2 SVGEGT come from the germline V gene. The CDR3 runs 13 residues. V lost 5 bases to trimming and J lost 4 bases; unmatched junction nucleotides: 1. In nucleotides, the CDR3 is TGTGCCAGCAGTCGGACTAGCGGGTACGAGCAGTACTTC. Translation gives CASSRTSGYEQYF.

The chain links TRBV7-2 to TRBJ2-5; possibly TRBD1 or TRBD2 for D (5 bases each). Per the germline V gene, CDR1 is SGHTA and CDR2 is FQGNSA. The CDR3 runs to 12 residues. Trimming pared 6 bases from V and 5 bases from J, leaving 10 bases between. CDR3 sequence reads: CASRGVSETQYF. The CDR3 bases are TGTGCCAGCAGGGGGGTGTCGGAGACCCAGTACTTC.

This clone is a singleton in its sample. The gene calls are TRBV28 and TRBJ1-2; D gene unclear. Germline-derived CDR1 and CDR2 are MDHEN and SYDVKM. Trimming pared 2 bases from V and 2 bases from J, leaving 9 bases between. The CDR3 covers 14 residues. CDR3 sequence reads: CASSLIAQNYGYTF. In DNA, the CDR3 is TGTGCCAGCAGTTTAATCGCACAGAACTATGGCTACACCTTC.

This clone was seen just once. This rearrangement joins TRBV30 to TRBJ2-7; D may be TRBD2 (5 bases). V lost 0 bases to trimming and J lost 3 bases, with 12 bases between them. In germline, CDR1 is GTSNPN, CDR2 SVGIG (reference sequence). The CDR3 length is 14 residues. The CDR3: CAWSVRGRIYEQYF. In DNA form, the CDR3 reads TGTGCCTGGAGTGTACGAGGGCGAATCTACGAGCAGTACTTC.

V is TRBV5-4 and J is TRBJ2-3; weak D call: TRBD2 (5 bases). The CDR3 runs to 16 residues. V lost 3 bases and J 1 base, leaving 15 bases between the germline ends. The germline gives CDR1 SGHNT, CDR2 YYREEE (reference sequence). CDR3 coding DNA: TGTGCCAGCAGCTGGAGGCAGGTCGAGCGCACAGATACGCAGTATTTT. It is translated as CASSWRQVERTDTQYF.

The chain links TRBV27 to TRBJ2-2, with D possibly matching TRBD2 (7 bases). V lost 3 bases and J 10 bases, leaving 9 bases between the germline ends. Germline lookup yields CDR1 MNHEY and CDR2 SMNVEV (reference sequence). The CDR3 contains 12 residues. CDR3 region: CASSFGGQELFF. In DNA form, the CDR3 reads TGTGCCAGCAGTTTCGGGGGGCAGGAGCTGTTTTTT.

This chain joins TRBV7-2 and TRBJ1-3; D possibly corresponds to TRBD1 (5 bases). Germline V gene data show CDR1 as SGHTA and CDR2 as FQGNSA. This CDR3 comprises 15 residues. Trimming removed 0 bases from V and 9 bases from J, with 15 bases in between. The CDR3 spells CASSLAGVGPPTIYF. The CDR3 DNA is TGTGCCAGCAGCTTAGCGGGGGTGGGTCCTCCCACCATATATTTT.

This clone was found a few times. The genes are TRBV4-1 and TRBJ2-7; 9 bases map to TRBD1. J lost 5 bases, V lost 0 bases, and 8 bases had no gene match. This CDR3 has 16 amino acids. The germline gives CDR1 MGHRA, CDR2 YSYEKL. The CDR3 bases are TGCGCCAGCAGCCAAGATCCGACAGGGGGTCCTCACGAGCAGTACTTC. Its protein is CASSQDPTGGPHEQYF.

The rearrangement uses TRBV3-1 (or the pseudogene TRBV3-2) and TRBJ2-7; tentative D call: TRBD1 (6 bases). The CDR3 is 13 amino acids. From germline, CDR1 is LGHDT and CDR2 YNNKEL (reference sequence). The V and J ends lost 3 bases and 6 bases respectively, with 12 bases between them. The CDR3, as DNA: TGTGCCAGCAGCCAGGACAGTTTTGGCGAGCAGTACTTC. This codes for CASSQDSFGEQYF.

The chain combines TRBV4-1 with TRBJ2-7, with a possible D match to TRBD2 (6 bases). The CDR3 length is 17 residues. Deletions cut 1 base from V and 6 bases from J, with 22 bases between. Germline assignment: CDR1 MGHRA and CDR2 YSYEKL. CDR3 DNA sequence: TGCGCCAGCAGCCAAGCGAACGCCCCCGGGAGTGAACGCGAGCAGTACTTC. This gives the protein CASSQANAPGSEREQYF.

The V and J genes are TRBV2 and TRBJ2-2, with D possibly being TRBD1 or TRBD2 (5 bases each). Trimming stripped 9 bases from V and 0 bases from J, with 11 bases between. CDR1 and CDR2 from the germline V gene are SNHLY and FYNNEI. This CDR3 is built from 14 residues. The CDR3 sequence is CASRDPTNTGELFF. CDR3 DNA sequence: TGTGCCAGTAGGGACCCCACGAACACCGGGGAGCTGTTTTTT.

The J gene is TRBJ1-1, the V gene TRBV28; the D is unclear. CDR3 length: 14 residues. V dropped 8 bases and J dropped 3 bases, with 16 bases sitting between them. Germline V CDR1 and CDR2: MDHEN, SYDVKM. The CDR3 nucleotides are TGTGCCAGCTCCAAGTACTCAGGCCACACTGAAGCTTTCTTT. Amino acids: CASSKYSGHTEAFF. Filled out from reference TRBV28 and TRBJ1-1, the complete variable domain reads DVKVTQSSRYLVKRTGEKVFLECVQDMDHENMFWYRQDPGLGLRLIYFSYDVKMKEKGDIPEGYSVSREKKERFSLILESASTNQTSMYLCASSKYSGHTEAFFGQGTRLTVV.

This clone has just a few counts. The chain is built from TRBV28 and TRBJ1-4, with D unclear. The CDR3 spans 10 residues. Between the trimmed V and J ends, which lost 9 bases and 6 bases, there was a span of 5 bases. Germline CDR1 reads MDHEN; CDR2 reads SYDVKM. The CDR3 sequence is CASFDEKLFF. The CDR3 coding sequence is TGTGCCAGTTTTGATGAAAAACTGTTTTTT.

The sample holds a few counts of this clone. V usage is TRBV7-2 and J usage is TRBJ1-6; tentative D call: TRBD1 (5 bases). This CDR3 contains 15 residues. Germline V gives CDR1 SGHTA, CDR2 FQGNSA. The V end lost 3 bases, the J end lost 9 bases, and 15 bases lay between the germline ends. CDR3: CASSLGPTAVSPLHF. In nucleotides, the CDR3 is TGTGCCAGCAGCTTGGGGCCAACCGCCGTTTCACCCCTCCACTTT.

This chain uses TRBV2 with TRBJ2-7; D is undetermined. The CDR3 contains 12 residues. In germline, CDR1 is SNHLY, CDR2 FYNNEI. The V and J ends lost 7 bases and 2 bases respectively, with 9 bases between them. The CDR3 loop is CASTTETYEQYF. The DNA of the CDR3 is TGTGCCAGCACAACAGAAACCTACGAGCAGTACTTC.

For this clone: At one boundary the junction diverges from the germline segment, which might be a read error. This chain joins TRBV18 and TRBJ1-3; D is unresolved. CDR1 is KGHSH, CDR2 LQKENI, per germline. CDR3 length: 15 residues. The CDR3 DNA reads as TGTGCCAGCTCACCAATCCCGGGGTCTGAAAACACCATATATTTT. It translates to CASSPIPGSENTIYF.

In this sample, this clone turned up once. The chain is built from TRBV19 and TRBJ2-7; weak D call: TRBD1 (5 bases). Germline values: CDR1 LNHDA, CDR2 SQIVND (reference sequence). The V end lost 2 bases, the J end lost 1 base, and 6 bases lay between the germline ends. CDR3 length equals 13 residues. The CDR3 sequence is CASSIQGSYEQYF. CDR3 nucleotide sequence: TGTGCCAGTAGTATACAGGGTTCCTACGAGCAGTACTTC.